This T cell receptor beta chain emerged from a study of vaccination effects on CD4 cells after COVID-19. Ahead of sequencing, the ViraFEST assay grew antigen-specific CD4+ T cells using viral peptide pools. Cultured cells yielded isolated CD4+ T cells after more than nine days. Vaccination of participants consisted of two doses of either the BNT162b2 or mRNA-1273 vaccine. According to the study, vaccine recipients showed no prior SARS-CoV-2 infection and negative nucleocapsid antibodies. On days 3 and 7, fresh IL-2 medium replaced half the medium. Per the germline V gene, CDR1 is KGHSH and CDR2 is LQKENI. The CDR3 totals 14 residues. V was shortened by 4 bases and J by 7 bases, with 16 bases between the two germline ends. A word on this clone: Its antigen remains unidentified.

Whole-study findings and limits: Only a single clone (1 of 255 vaccine-induced clones in healthy vaccinees) cross-reacted with common cold coronaviruses.

The table came from immunoSEQ multiplex PCR; TCRdb's copy has only in-frame clones and leaves some out. The sample has more than 65,000 clones; 81% are singletons. The receptor was derived from a human donor who received a COVID-19 vaccine. The genes are TRBV18 and TRBJ2-5, with a possible D match to TRBD2 (5 bases). Material: CD4+ T cells from PBMCs cultured with HCoV-229E spike peptides, obtained after COVID-19 vaccination. CDR3 DNA: TGTGCCAGCTCACTAAACCCGGGTCGGGGGACCCAGTACTTC. This translates into CASSLNPGRGTQYF.